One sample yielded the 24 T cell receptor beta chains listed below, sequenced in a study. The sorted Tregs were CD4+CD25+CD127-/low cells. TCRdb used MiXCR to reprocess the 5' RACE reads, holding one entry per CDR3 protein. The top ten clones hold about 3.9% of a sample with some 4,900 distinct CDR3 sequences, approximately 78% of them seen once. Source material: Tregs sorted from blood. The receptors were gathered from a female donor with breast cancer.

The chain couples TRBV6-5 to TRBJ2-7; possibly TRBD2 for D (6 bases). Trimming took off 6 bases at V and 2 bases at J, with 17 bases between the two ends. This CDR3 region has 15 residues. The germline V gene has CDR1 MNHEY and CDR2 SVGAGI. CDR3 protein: CASSLGGERTYEQYF. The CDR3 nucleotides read TGTGCCAGCAGCCTCGGCGGGGAACGGACCTACGAGCAGTACTTC.

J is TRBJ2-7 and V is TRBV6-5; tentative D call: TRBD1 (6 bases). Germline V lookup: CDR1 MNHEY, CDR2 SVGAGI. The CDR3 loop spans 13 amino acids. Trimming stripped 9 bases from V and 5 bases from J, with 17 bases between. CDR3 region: CASSEGVGHEQYF. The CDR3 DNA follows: TGTGCCAGTTCTGAGGGGGTCGGTCACGAGCAGTACTTC.

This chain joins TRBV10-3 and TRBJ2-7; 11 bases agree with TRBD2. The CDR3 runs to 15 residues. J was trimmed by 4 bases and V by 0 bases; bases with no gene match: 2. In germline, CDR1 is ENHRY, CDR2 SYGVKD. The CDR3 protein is CAISESSSGRYEQYF. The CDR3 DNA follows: TGTGCCATCAGTGAGTCGTCTAGCGGGAGGTACGAGCAGTACTTC.

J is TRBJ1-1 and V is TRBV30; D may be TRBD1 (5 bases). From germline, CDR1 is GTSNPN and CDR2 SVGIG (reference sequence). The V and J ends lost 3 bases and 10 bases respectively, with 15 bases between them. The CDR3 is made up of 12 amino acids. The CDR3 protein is CAWSELGVSAFF. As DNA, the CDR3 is TGTGCCTGGAGCGAGTTGGGGGTTTCAGCTTTCTTT.

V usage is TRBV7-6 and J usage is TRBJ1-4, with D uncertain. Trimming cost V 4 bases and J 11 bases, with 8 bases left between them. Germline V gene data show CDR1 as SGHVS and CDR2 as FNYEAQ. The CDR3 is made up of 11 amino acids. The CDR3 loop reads CASSSGWKLFF. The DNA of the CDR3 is TGTGCCAGCAGCTCCGGATGGAAACTGTTTTTT.

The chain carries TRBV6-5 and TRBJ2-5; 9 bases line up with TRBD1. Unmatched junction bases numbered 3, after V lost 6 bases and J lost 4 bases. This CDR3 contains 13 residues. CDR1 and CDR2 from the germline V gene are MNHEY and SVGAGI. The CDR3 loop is CASRQGARETQYF. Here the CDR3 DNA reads TGTGCCAGCAGACAGGGGGCCCGAGAGACCCAGTACTTC.

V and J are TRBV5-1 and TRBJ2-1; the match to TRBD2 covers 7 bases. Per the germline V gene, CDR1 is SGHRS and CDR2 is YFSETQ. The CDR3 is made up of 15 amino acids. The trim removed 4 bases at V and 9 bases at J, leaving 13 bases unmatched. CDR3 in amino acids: CASSPNSGSSGEQFF. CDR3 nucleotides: TGCGCCAGCAGCCCCAATAGCGGGTCGTCCGGTGAGCAGTTCTTC.

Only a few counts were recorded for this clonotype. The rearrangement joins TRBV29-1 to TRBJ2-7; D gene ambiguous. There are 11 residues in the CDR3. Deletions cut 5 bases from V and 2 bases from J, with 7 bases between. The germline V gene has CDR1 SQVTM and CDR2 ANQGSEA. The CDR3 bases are TGCAGCGTTACGGAAACCTACGAGCAGTACTTC. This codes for CSVTETYEQYF.

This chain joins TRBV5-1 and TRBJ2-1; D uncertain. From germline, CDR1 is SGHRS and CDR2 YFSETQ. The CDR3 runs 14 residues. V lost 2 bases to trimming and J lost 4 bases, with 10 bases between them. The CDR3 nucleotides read TGCGCCAGCAGCTTTGGGTTTGGATACAATGAGCAGTTCTTC. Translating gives CASSFGFGYNEQFF. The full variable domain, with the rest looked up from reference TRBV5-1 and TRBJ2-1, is KAGVTQTPRYLIKTRGQQVTLSCSPISGHRSVSWYQQTPGQGLQFLFEYFSETQRNKGNFPGRFSGRQFSNSRSEMNVSTLELGDSALYLCASSFGFGYNEQFFGPGTRLTVL.

In DNA form, the CDR3 reads TGTGCCAGCAGCTCCAACCGACAGGGTAACTATGGCTACACCTTC. It yields the protein CASSSNRQGNYGYTF. This chain links TRBV7-3 with TRBJ1-2; 7 bases are shared with TRBD1. This CDR3 has 15 residues. Germline V gene sequence: CDR1 SGHTA, CDR2 FQGTGA. With 4 bases clipped from V and 1 base from J, the junction kept 6 bases outside the gene matches.

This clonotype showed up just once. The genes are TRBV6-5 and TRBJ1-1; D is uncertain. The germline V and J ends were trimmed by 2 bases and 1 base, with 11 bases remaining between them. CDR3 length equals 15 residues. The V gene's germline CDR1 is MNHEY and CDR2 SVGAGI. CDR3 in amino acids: CASSYLDTANTEAFF. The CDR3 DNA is TGTGCCAGCAGTTACCTGGATACGGCGAACACTGAAGCTTTCTTT.

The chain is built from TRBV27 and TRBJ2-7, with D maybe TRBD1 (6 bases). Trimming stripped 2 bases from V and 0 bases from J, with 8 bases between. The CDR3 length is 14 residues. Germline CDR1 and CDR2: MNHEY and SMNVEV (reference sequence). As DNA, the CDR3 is TGTGCCAGCAGTTTACTGACAGGCTCCTACGAGCAGTACTTC. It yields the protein CASSLLTGSYEQYF.

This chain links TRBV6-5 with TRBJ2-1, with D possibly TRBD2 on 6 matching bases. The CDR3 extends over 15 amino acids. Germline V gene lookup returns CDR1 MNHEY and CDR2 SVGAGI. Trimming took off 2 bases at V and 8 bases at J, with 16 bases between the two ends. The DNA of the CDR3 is TGTGCCAGCAGTTACGTCCGGGGGACGGCGGATGAGCAGTTCTTC. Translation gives CASSYVRGTADEQFF.

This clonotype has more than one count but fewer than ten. CDR3 coding DNA: TGTGCCAGCAGCTTCCGGGGTCCAGATACGCAGTATTTT. Amino acids: CASSFRGPDTQYF. J is TRBJ2-3 and V is TRBV5-4, with D tentatively TRBD2 (5 bases). CDR3 length: 13 residues. V gave up 2 bases and J gave up 4 bases, with 8 bases separating them. Germline V lookup: CDR1 SGHNT, CDR2 YYREEE (reference sequence). Combining the CDR3 with reference TRBV5-4 and TRBJ2-3 gives the whole variable domain ETGVTQSPTHLIKTRGQQVTLRCSSQSGHNTVSWYQQALGQGPQFIFQYYREEENGRGNFPPRFSGLQFPNYSSELNVNALELDDSALYLCASSFRGPDTQYFGPGTRLTVL.

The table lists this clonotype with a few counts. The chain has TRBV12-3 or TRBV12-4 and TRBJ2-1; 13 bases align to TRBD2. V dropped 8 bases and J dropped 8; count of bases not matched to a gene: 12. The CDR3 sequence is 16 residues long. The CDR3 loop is CASSRGGTSGIYEQFF. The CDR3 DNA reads TGTGCCAGCTCTAGAGGGGGGACTAGCGGGATCTATGAGCAGTTCTTC.

CDR3 sequence reads: CASTPSPAGNGYTF. In DNA, the CDR3 is TGTGCCAGCACCCCAAGCCCAGCGGGGAATGGCTACACCTTC. This chain links TRBV6-5 with TRBJ1-2; D is uncertain. The germline V gene has CDR1 MNHEY and CDR2 SVGAGI. CDR3 length equals 14 residues. Trimming took 7 bases from V and 6 from J, leaving 18 bases between them.

This CDR3 is CASSPPSGTYNEQFF. The CDR3 coding sequence is TGTGCCAGCAGTCCACCGTCAGGGACCTACAATGAGCAGTTCTTC. This chain joins TRBV12-3 or TRBV12-4 and TRBJ2-1, with D perhaps TRBD1 (5 bases). V dropped 5 bases and J dropped 2 bases, with 13 bases sitting between them. The CDR3 loop spans 15 amino acids.

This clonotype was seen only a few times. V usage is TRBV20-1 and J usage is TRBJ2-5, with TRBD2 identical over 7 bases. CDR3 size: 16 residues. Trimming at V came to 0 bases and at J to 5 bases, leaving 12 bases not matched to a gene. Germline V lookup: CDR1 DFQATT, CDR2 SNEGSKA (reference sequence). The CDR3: CSARDLELARFETQYF. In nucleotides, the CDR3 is TGCAGTGCTAGAGATTTAGAACTAGCGAGGTTTGAGACCCAGTACTTC.

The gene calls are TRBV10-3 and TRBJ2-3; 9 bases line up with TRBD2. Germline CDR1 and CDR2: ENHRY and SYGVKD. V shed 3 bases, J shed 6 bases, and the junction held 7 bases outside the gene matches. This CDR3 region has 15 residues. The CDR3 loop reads CAISDERGAWDTQYF. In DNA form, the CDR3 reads TGTGCCATCAGTGACGAGCGGGGGGCCTGGGATACGCAGTATTTT.

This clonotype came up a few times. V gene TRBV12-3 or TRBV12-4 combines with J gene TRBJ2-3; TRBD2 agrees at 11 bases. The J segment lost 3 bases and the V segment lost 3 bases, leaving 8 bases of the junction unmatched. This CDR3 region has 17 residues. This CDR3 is CASSFNPTSGVTDTQYF. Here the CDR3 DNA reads TGTGCCAGCAGTTTCAATCCGACTAGCGGGGTTACAGATACGCAGTATTTT.

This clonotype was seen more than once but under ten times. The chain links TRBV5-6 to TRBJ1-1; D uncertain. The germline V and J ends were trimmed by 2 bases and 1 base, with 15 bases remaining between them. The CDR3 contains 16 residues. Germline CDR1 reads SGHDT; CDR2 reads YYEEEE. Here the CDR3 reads CASSFASGPQNTEAFF. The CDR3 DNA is TGTGCCAGCAGCTTCGCCTCTGGTCCGCAGAACACTGAAGCTTTCTTT.

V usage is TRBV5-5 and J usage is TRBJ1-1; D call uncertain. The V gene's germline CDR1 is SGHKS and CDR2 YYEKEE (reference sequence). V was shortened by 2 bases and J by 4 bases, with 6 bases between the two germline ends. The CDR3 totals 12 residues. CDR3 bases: TGTGCCAGCAGCTTTTTCGGCACTGAAGCTTTCTTT. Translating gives CASSFFGTEAFF.

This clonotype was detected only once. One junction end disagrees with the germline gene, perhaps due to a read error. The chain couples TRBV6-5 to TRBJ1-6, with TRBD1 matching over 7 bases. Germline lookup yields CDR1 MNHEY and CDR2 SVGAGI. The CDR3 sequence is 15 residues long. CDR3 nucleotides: TGTGCCAGCAGGACCAATACAGGGGTGGGATCACCCCCCCACTTT. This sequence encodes CASRTNTGVGSPPHF.

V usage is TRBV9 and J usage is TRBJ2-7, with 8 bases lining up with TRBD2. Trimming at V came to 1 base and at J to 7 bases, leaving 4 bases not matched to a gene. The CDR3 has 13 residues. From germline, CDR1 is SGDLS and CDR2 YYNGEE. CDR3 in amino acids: CASSVTSGWEQYF. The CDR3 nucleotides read TGTGCCAGCAGCGTAACTAGCGGATGGGAGCAGTACTTC.